This T cell receptor beta chain was found in a study of long-term antiretroviral therapy in people with HIV. Findings and limits, study-wide: Controls exceeded HIV repertoires in CDR3 length range.

The immunoSEQ assay was v3.0, run at survey level. Method: immunoSEQ multiplex PCR; TCRdb's copy keeps in-frame clones and lacks some. This table has 20,000 to 25,000 clones, approximately 80% appearing once. Without exception, participants with HIV were treated in the United States. A word on this clone: The target antigen is unknown.

Trimming removed 0 bases at V and 2 bases at J, with 14 bases between. The CDR3 contains 16 residues. Germline V gene data show CDR1 as SGHRS and CDR2 as YFSETQ. The sequences come from unsorted PBMCs, collected 0.5 years after starting antiretroviral therapy. V usage is TRBV5-1 and J usage is TRBJ2-5, with D possibly TRBD1 on 6 matching bases. This sequence originates from a man between 18 and 35 years old with HIV. DNA for the CDR3: TGCGCCAGCAGCTTGGGGGCCCAGGACAGACAAGAGACCCAGTACTTC. Its protein is CASSLGAQDRQETQYF.